This T cell receptor beta chain emerged from a study of OX40 agonist ivuxolimab in advanced cancers. Sequencing was performed with immunoSEQ multiplex PCR; in TCRdb, only in-frame clones are kept and a portion is missing. The repertoire holds fewer than 85,000 clones, with roughly 86% as singletons. V dropped 2 bases and J dropped 0 bases, with 5 bases sitting between them. This CDR3 comprises 14 residues. CDR1 and CDR2 (germline): SGHNT, YYREEE (reference sequence). This chain links TRBV5-4 with TRBJ2-2; D unresolved. The sample in question was CD4+ or CD8+ T cells sorted from blood, obtained in a trial of the OX40 agonist ivuxolimab. This TCR came from an adult with an advanced solid tumor such as melanoma, head and neck, liver or kidney cancer. The CDR3: CASSLKSNTGELFF. The CDR3 DNA follows: TGTGCCAGCAGCTTAAAATCGAACACCGGGGAGCTGTTTTTT.